This T cell receptor (beta chain) is drawn from a study of shared clonotypes between healthy human individuals. Replicate PCRs run on sorted subsets employed 200 to 250 ng DNA, approximately 30,000 T cell genomes. Libraries were prepared by immunoSEQ multiplex PCR; TCRdb keeps only in-frame clonotypes and omits some of them. There are 2 million to 3 million clones in the sample; roughly nine tenths occur only once, and over 0.12% lies in the top ten. CDR1 and CDR2 (germline): SGDLS, YYNGEE. The CDR3 totals 15 residues. Trimming left V 4 bases short and J 1 base short, with 12 bases between. The rearrangement joins TRBV9 to TRBJ2-4; no reliable D call. The receptor's source is a man in his late teens or twenties in good health. Sequencing was done on a sample of naive CD4+ T cells sorted from blood. The subset is: CD45RA+ positively selected. The CDR3 sequence is CASSPSLGAKNIQYF. The CDR3 DNA sequence: TGTGCCAGCAGCCCATCCCTCGGGGCCAAAAACATTCAGTACTTC. The full variable domain, with the rest looked up from reference TRBV9 and TRBJ2-4, is DSGVTQTPKHLITATGQRVTLRCSPRSGDLSVYWYQQSLDQGLQFLIQYYNGEERAKGNILERFSAQQFPDLHSELNLSSLELGDSALYFCASSPSLGAKNIQYFGAGTRLSVL.